This T cell receptor (beta chain) was observed in a study of vaccination and CD4 T cells after COVID-19. An Oncomine TCR Beta short-read assay was used to sequence the DNA from cultured CD4+ T cells. TCRdb redid the calling of the PCR reads with MiXCR, one entry per CDR3 protein. Of approximately 9,900 distinct CDR3 sequences detected, 45% to 65% appear once; the ten largest clones hold under 20%. Indicated treatment: approximately nine-day PBMC culture with coronavirus spike peptide pools or control peptides (ViraFEST assay). V lost 8 bases and J 4 bases, leaving 14 bases between the germline ends. Germline values: CDR1 MGHDK, CDR2 SYGVNS. The CDR3 sequence is 13 residues long. Notes on this clonotype: Its antigen remains unknown.

The sequence was collected from a human donor who had recovered from COVID-19. Material for sequencing was CD4+ T cells from blood, cultured in vitro. The gene calls are TRBV25-1 and TRBJ2-5, with D perhaps matching TRBD2 (6 bases). The DNA for the CDR3 is TGTGCCAGCGGGTTGGAGGGGCGAGAGACCCAGTACTTC. Translated: CASGLEGRETQYF. Based on the CDR3 plus reference TRBV25-1 and TRBJ2-5, the full variable domain is EADIYQTPRYLVIGTGKKITLECSQTMGHDKMYWYQQDPGMELHLIHYSYGVNSTEKGDLSSESTVSRIRTEHFPLTLESARPSHTSQYLCASGLEGRETQYFGPGTRLLVL.